In its sample, the clone carrying this TCR beta chain was seen a few times. As yet, its antigen is unknown. This CDR3 is built from 12 residues. The V end was cut by 1 base, the J end by 3 bases, with 4 bases between. CDR1 is SGHTA, CDR2 FQGNSA, per germline. Assay used: immunoSEQ multiplex PCR; TCRdb lists only in-frame clones, some missing. The table shows roughly 120,000 clones, with roughly 84% occurring only once. This sample is drawn from a study of T cell responses to AZD1222 COVID-19 vaccine. Study-level findings and limits: Repertoire sampling occurred only after the peak T cell response. Dominant at 160-218 and 743-854, vaccine-associated CD4 TCRs also spanned spike. Reportedly, nearly half of unique spike TCRs recognized epitopes outside B.1.351/B.1.1.7 mutations.

The rearrangement joins TRBV7-2 to TRBJ2-7; D is undetermined. This receptor was taken from an adult in good health. This specimen was peripheral blood, taken on day 0 of AZD1222 vaccination. CDR3 loop: CASSLVGYEQYF. CDR3 nucleotides: TGTGCCAGCAGCTTAGTGGGCTACGAGCAGTACTTC.